This T cell receptor beta chain was found in a study of shared clonotypes between healthy human individuals (dated by TCRdb to between 2020 and 2021). Regarding the research as a whole: The cohort comprised a couple of women and three men aged 18 to 49 years. For each donor, CD4 naive and CD4 memory were each run on three plates, CD8 naive on two plates, and CD8 memory on one plate. Blood TCR repertoires of roughly five healthy adults were deeply sequenced to estimate repertoire size and the extent of clonotype sharing between individuals. To increase sequencing depth and limit assay-specific biases, TCR repertoire library preparation and sequencing were carried out by different laboratories using diverse techniques. Leukapheresis yielded between about 0.8 and 8.9 billion PBMCs per donor. Study-wide conclusions, independent of this receptor: Clonotypes shared by all four sorted-subset donors showed higher generation probabilities than non-shared clonotypes. Rarefaction of sorted-subset datasets indicated incomplete sequencing despite the large sequencing depth. Larger estimated clonotype richness was generally found for naive subsets than for memory subsets. Across four donors, about 5% of naive CD4, 3% to 4% of naive CD8, about 2% of memory CD4, and approximately 0.4% of memory CD8 clonotypes were shared. Sampling was restricted to blood, and TCR repertoires in tissues likely differ from the TCR repertoires found in blood. The small number of donors limited the genetic and exposure-history diversity represented. Pairwise subsampling led to the expectation that sequencing depth would affect the degree of clonotype sharing among donors.

Using the deep immunoSEQ assay, TCR CDR3 regions were amplified from genomic DNA by multiplex PCR. For each cell subset, the extracted genomic DNA was distributed evenly across all wells of several immunoSEQ 96-well plates, and each plate served as one replicate. For sorted subsets, each replicate PCR was loaded with 150 to 250 ng genomic DNA, equivalent to 32,000 or so T cell genomes. Purified libraries were quantified with a Qubit 3.0 fluorometer, sized on a Bioanalyzer 2100, and re-quantified with the KAPA Library Quantification kit. Every immunoSEQ 96-well plate was sequenced on a dedicated single-read 150-cycle Illumina NextSeq 550 flow cell. The study's processing was this. Because the immunoSEQ output held only junctional sequences and lacked quality scores, the filtering could not match the filtering applied to full-length reads. Sequences were annotated with PyIR, a Python wrapper for IgBLAST v1.9, and V/J genes and CDR3 were assigned using IMGT germline references. Reads were removed for weak V/J assignments (E-value above 1e-6), missing CDR3, stop codons, out-of-frame junctions, or ambiguous translated residues. V3J clonotypes were defined as sequences sharing an identical inferred V gene, J gene, and CDR3 amino acid sequence. Percentage overlap between repertoires was calculated by dividing the number of shared unique clonotypes by the size of the smaller repertoire. Richness of each repertoire was evaluated using RTK rarefaction, the Chao1 estimator, and Recon v2.1 estimates of unobserved clonotypes. Generation probabilities were computed with OLGA for all TCRbeta clonotypes obtained by the gDNA method from a few donors. In its TCRdb copy, this immuneACCESS table keeps in-frame sequences only and misses some clones. Where compared with another copy, unresolved V genes explain less than half of these, and the others have no known cause. That table furnishes V, J and clone size, whereas the DNA furnished D and trimming. Counted in this sample were 85,000 to 100,000 clones; 68% of them appeared once. The ten largest clones add up to 50% of the sample.

The donors were healthy, HIV-negative adults who had no recently reported acute infections or vaccinations. All donors were Caucasian adults living in Nashville, Tennessee, USA. CD8 memory samples combined magnetically selected CD45RO+ cells with CCR7-negative CD45RA+ effector memory (TemRA) cells. Blood was collected by leukapheresis, and PBMCs were isolated by Ficoll-Histopaque density gradient centrifugation and then cryopreserved in liquid nitrogen vapor phase. Purity and quantity of every magnetically sorted T cell population were checked by analytical flow cytometry. Each sorted fraction had its genomic DNA isolated and then quantified by UV absorbance on a Nanodrop 2000c. Counted from cysteine to phenylalanine, this CDR3 has 18 amino acids. The only DNA kept is the CDR3, 54 bases in frame from the first base. V gives up 1 base and J gives up 0 bases, and the segment between their germline ends measures 17 bases. CDR1 LGHNA and CDR2 YNFKEQ are derived from the germline V gene.

Regarding this clone: What this receptor recognizes is not known. Within one base of it there is no much larger clone, and no base qualities were kept.

The sequencing input was memory CD8+ T cells sorted from blood. This specimen's cell subset or site label, per the study, means: CD45RO+ cells pooled with CCR7-negative TemRA cells. Recombination joined TRBV4-2 with TRBJ2-3, with TRBD2 tentatively as D gene (7 bases match). This sequence originates from a man aged 25 to 40 in good health. The nucleotides are TGTGCCAGCAGCCAAGGAAGCAGGAGGGGGGGCAGCACAGATACGCAGTATTTT. This sequence encodes CASSQGSRRGGSTDTQYF.